These 17 T cell receptor beta chains share one sample of origin, sequenced in a study of cytomegalovirus exposure and HLA in healthy donors. Primers: 60 Vbeta forward and 13 Jbeta reverse. TCRdb's copy holds only in-frame clones and misses some; the assay was immunoSEQ multiplex PCR. This sample has 120,000 to 150,000 clones, with about 79% found just once. The sample was PBMCs. The receptors shown here come from a male donor in good health and CMV-seronegative.

This chain joins TRBV7-8 and TRBJ2-3; TRBD2 matches at 14 bases. The CDR3 sequence is 16 residues long. With 4 bases clipped from V and 3 bases from J, the junction kept 3 bases outside the gene matches. Germline V CDR1 and CDR2: SGHVS, FQNEAQ. Written as DNA, the CDR3 is TGTGCCAGCAGCTCCAGGACTAGCGGGAGGACAGATACGCAGTATTTT. Its protein is CASSSRTSGRTDTQYF.

On this clone itself: The sample contains more than one DNA sequence encoding this CDR3. The gene calls are TRBV6-4 and TRBJ2-3; TRBD2 aligns across 11 bases. The germline CDR1 and CDR2 sequences are MRHNA and SNTAGT. V was pared by 6 bases and J by 1 base, with 3 bases of the junction left unmatched. The CDR3 consists of 15 residues. This CDR3 is CASSETSGGTDTQYF. The CDR3, as DNA: TGTGCCAGCAGCGAGACTAGCGGGGGCACAGATACGCAGTATTTT.

This chain connects TRBV2 to TRBJ1-6; 7 bases are a match to TRBD1. This CDR3 spans 15 amino acids. The germline V gene has CDR1 SNHLY and CDR2 FYNNEI. V was pared by 6 bases and J by 5 bases, with 7 bases of the junction left unmatched. The chain's CDR3 is CASRTGVMNNSPLHF. The CDR3 nucleotides are TGTGCCAGCAGAACAGGGGTAATGAATAATTCACCCCTCCACTTT.

This chain links TRBV19 with TRBJ1-3, with D possibly matching TRBD1 (6 bases). Deletions cut 5 bases from V and 0 bases from J, with 17 bases between. There are 17 residues in the CDR3. Germline V gene lookup returns CDR1 LNHDA and CDR2 SQIVND (reference sequence). CDR3 region: CASSLQGMVSSGNTIYF. The CDR3 nucleotides read TGTGCCAGTAGTTTACAGGGTATGGTGTCCTCTGGAAACACCATATATTTT.

The V call is TRBV7-8, the J call TRBJ2-1; D perhaps matches TRBD2 (5 bases). The CDR3 runs 14 residues. V was cut by 5 bases and J by 3 bases, with 11 bases left in between. CDR1 is SGHVS, CDR2 FQNEAQ, per germline. This chain's CDR3 is CASSPQTIYNEQFF. Here the CDR3 DNA reads TGTGCCAGCAGCCCCCAGACTATCTACAATGAGCAGTTCTTC.

The chain employs TRBV5-1 and TRBJ2-1; a possible D gene is TRBD2 (6 bases). Trimming took off 4 bases at V and 9 bases at J, with 20 bases between the two ends. The CDR3 is made up of 15 amino acids. The germline gives CDR1 SGHRS, CDR2 YFSETQ. CDR3 region: CASSDTGVLSGEQFF. CDR3 sequence (DNA): TGCGCCAGCAGCGATACGGGGGTTTTGTCTGGTGAGCAGTTCTTC.

The chain carries TRBV9 and TRBJ2-5; 8 bases match TRBD1. The CDR3 is 16 residues long. J was trimmed by 1 base and V by 0 bases; bases with no gene match: 5. Germline V CDR1 and CDR2: SGDLS, YYNGEE. The CDR3 protein is CASSVGTGGFQETQYF. The DNA of the CDR3 is TGTGCCAGCAGCGTAGGTACAGGGGGTTTCCAAGAGACCCAGTACTTC.

The V gene is TRBV18, the J gene TRBJ1-2, with 11 bases identical to TRBD1. V shed 3 bases and J 3 bases; nucleotides not matched to a gene: 3. The CDR3 has 15 amino acids. The germline V gene encodes CDR1 KGHSH and CDR2 LQKENI. This CDR3 is CASSPGTGGYYGYTF. The CDR3 nucleotides read TGTGCCAGCTCACCTGGGACAGGGGGGTACTATGGCTACACCTTC.

V gene TRBV7-9 combines with J gene TRBJ2-3, with D possibly being TRBD1 (8 bases). There are 14 residues in the CDR3. CDR1 and CDR2 from the germline V gene are SEHNR and FQNEAQ (reference sequence). V dropped 4 bases and J dropped 5 bases, with 13 bases sitting between them. Here the CDR3 reads CASSYRGGQDTQYF. The CDR3, as DNA: TGTGCCAGCAGCTACAGGGGGGGGCAAGATACGCAGTATTTT.

The V and J genes are TRBV6-1 and TRBJ1-1; TRBD1 aligns across 7 bases. The germline CDR1 and CDR2 sequences are MNHNS and SASEGT. The length of the CDR3 is 13 residues. Trimming took 6 bases from V and 8 from J; bases not matched to a gene: 9. CDR3 bases: TGTGCCAGCAGCGCGGACAGGCCCCAAGAAGCTTTCTTT. Encoded protein: CASSADRPQEAFF.

The chain joins TRBV7-9 to TRBJ2-3, with 8 bases that match TRBD2. Trimming cost V 1 base and J 8 bases; bases outside gene matches: 11. Germline V gene data show CDR1 as SEHNR and CDR2 as FQNEAQ (reference sequence). The CDR3 is 16 amino acids. For the CDR3, the DNA is TGTGCCAGCAGCTTAGGGGCGGGGGGTGCCGTAGGTACGCAGTATTTT. Translated, it gives CASSLGAGGAVGTQYF. The full variable domain, rest sourced from reference TRBV7-9 and TRBJ2-3, is DTGVSQNPRHKITKRGQNVTFRCDPISEHNRLYWYRQTLGQGPEFLTYFQNEAQLEKSRLLSDRFSAERPKGSFSTLEIQRTEQGDSAMYLCASSLGAGGAVGTQYFGPGTRLTVL.

This sequence joins TRBV11-2 and TRBJ2-7; TRBD2 aligns across 12 bases. From germline, CDR1 is SGHAT and CDR2 FQNNGV. The V segment lost 3 bases and the J segment 5 bases; nucleotides outside the gene matches: 5. The CDR3 is 15 amino acids. CDR3 region: CASSFLAGGGDEQYF. The CDR3 nucleotides are TGTGCCAGCAGCTTTCTAGCGGGAGGGGGAGACGAGCAGTACTTC.

The chain employs TRBV7-6 and TRBJ2-3; the match to TRBD2 covers 11 bases. Germline loops: CDR1 SGHVS, CDR2 FNYEAQ. There are 19 residues in the CDR3. V gave up 1 base and J gave up 0 bases; unmatched junction bases: 9. The CDR3 here is CASSLEPSLAGGSTDTQYF. In nucleotides, the CDR3 is TGTGCCAGCAGCTTAGAGCCTTCCCTAGCGGGGGGCAGCACAGATACGCAGTATTTT.

This chain connects TRBV12-5 to TRBJ1-5; 8 positions match TRBD1. Per the germline V gene, CDR1 is LGHNT and CDR2 is FRNRAP. There are 17 residues in the CDR3. Trimming cost V 2 bases and J 2 bases; bases outside gene matches: 8. The CDR3 bases are TGTGCTAGTGGTTTGTCCCGGACAGGGTCGGGCAATCAGCCCCAGCATTTT. Translation gives CASGLSRTGSGNQPQHF.

This clone was counted between two and nine times. The rearrangement joins TRBV9 to TRBJ1-1; TRBD1 agrees at 8 bases. CDR1 and CDR2 (germline): SGDLS, YYNGEE. This CDR3 comprises 18 residues. The junction had 19 bases not matched to a gene; V was cut back by 4 bases and J by 5 bases. CDR3 protein: CASSPGTGSLRGETEAFF. Written as DNA, the CDR3 is TGTGCCAGCAGCCCCGGGACAGGCAGTCTCCGGGGGGAAACTGAAGCTTTCTTT. The full variable domain, rest sourced from reference TRBV9 and TRBJ1-1, is DSGVTQTPKHLITATGQRVTLRCSPRSGDLSVYWYQQSLDQGLQFLIQYYNGEERAKGNILERFSAQQFPDLHSELNLSSLELGDSALYFCASSPGTGSLRGETEAFFGQGTRLTVV.

The chain uses TRBV5-1 and TRBJ1-6, with D possibly TRBD1 on 6 matching bases. The germline CDR1 and CDR2 sequences are SGHRS and YFSETQ. V lost 4 bases and J lost 8, with 13 bases in between. The CDR3 is 14 amino acids. The CDR3 DNA reads TGCGCCAGCAGCACCGGGACAATCGATTCACCCCTCCACTTT. Translated, it gives CASSTGTIDSPLHF.

CDR3 coding DNA: TGCGCCAGCAGCCTAGGGACAGGGGCGACTAATGAAAAACTGTTTTTT. The encoded protein is CASSLGTGATNEKLFF. The gene calls are TRBV5-1 and TRBJ1-4; 10 bases are shared with TRBD1. CDR1 SGHRS and CDR2 YFSETQ come from the germline V gene. The V segment lost 4 bases and the J segment 2 bases; nucleotides outside the gene matches: 5. The CDR3 extends over 16 amino acids.